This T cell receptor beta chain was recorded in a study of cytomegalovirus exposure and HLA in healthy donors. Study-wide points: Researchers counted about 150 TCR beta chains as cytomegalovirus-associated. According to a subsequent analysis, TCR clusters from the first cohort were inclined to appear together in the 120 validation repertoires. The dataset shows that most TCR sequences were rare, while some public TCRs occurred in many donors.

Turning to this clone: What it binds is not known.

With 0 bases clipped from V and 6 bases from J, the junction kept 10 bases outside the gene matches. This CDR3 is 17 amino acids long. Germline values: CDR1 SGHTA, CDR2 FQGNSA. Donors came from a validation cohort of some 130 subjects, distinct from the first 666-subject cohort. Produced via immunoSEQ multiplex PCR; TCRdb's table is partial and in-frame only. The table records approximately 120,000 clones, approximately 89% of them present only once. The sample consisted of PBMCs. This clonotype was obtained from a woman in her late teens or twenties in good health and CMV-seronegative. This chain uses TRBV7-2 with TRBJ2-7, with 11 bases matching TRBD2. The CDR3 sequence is CASSLAGSGRGRGEQYF. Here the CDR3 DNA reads TGTGCCAGCAGCTTAGCGGGTAGCGGGAGGGGGAGGGGCGAGCAGTACTTC.